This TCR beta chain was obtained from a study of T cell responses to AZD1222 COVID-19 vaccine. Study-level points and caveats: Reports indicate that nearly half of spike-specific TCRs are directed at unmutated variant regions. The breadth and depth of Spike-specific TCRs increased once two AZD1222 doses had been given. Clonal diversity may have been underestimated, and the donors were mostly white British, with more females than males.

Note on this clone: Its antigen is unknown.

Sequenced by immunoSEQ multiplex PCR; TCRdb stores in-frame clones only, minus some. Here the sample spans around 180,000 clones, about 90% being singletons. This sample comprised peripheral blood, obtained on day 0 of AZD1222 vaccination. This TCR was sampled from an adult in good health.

The CDR3 DNA is TGTGCCAGCAGTATCCAGGGGAACGGCAATCAGCCCCAGCATTTT. As protein: CASSIQGNGNQPQHF. The chain carries TRBV27 and TRBJ1-5, with a weak D call TRBD1 (6 bases). Trimming stripped 5 bases from V and 2 bases from J, with 13 bases between. The CDR3 extends over 15 amino acids. Germline loops: CDR1 MNHEY, CDR2 SMNVEV (reference sequence).